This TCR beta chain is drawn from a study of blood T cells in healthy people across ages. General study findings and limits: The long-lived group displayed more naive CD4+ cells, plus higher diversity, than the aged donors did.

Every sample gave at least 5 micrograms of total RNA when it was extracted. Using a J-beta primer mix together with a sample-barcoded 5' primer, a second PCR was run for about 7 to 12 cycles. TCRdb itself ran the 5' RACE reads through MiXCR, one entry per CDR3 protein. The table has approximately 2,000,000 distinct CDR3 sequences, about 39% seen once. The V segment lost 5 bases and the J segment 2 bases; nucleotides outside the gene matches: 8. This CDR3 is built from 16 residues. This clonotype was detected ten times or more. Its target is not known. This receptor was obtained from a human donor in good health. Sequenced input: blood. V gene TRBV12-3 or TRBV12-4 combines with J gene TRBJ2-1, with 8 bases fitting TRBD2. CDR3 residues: CASSPRTSRAYNEQFF. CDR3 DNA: TGTGCCAGCAGTCCCCGGACTAGCAGGGCCTACAATGAGCAGTTCTTC.